Sequencing of this T cell receptor beta chain was carried out in a study of PD-L1 blockade in urothelial cancer. Study in general: Blood samples had a median of around 140,000 T cells, tens of thousands of unique TCRs, and clonality more than 0.075.

Measured with immunoSEQ multiplex PCR; TCRdb has only the in-frame clones, and not every one. Here the sample spans about 100,000 clones, about 90% being singletons. V lost 6 bases to trimming and J lost 6 bases; unmatched junction nucleotides: 10. The CDR3 loop spans 14 amino acids. Germline V gene lookup returns CDR1 MNHEY and CDR2 SVGAGI. The clonotype originates from a woman of 80 years or more with urothelial cancer. This rearrangement joins TRBV6-5 to TRBJ1-2, with 7 bases aligning to TRBD1. The specimen comprised PBMCs, sampled around atezolizumab (anti-PD-L1) treatment. The CDR3 reads CASRNRGGLDGYTF. CDR3 sequence (DNA): TGTGCCAGCAGGAACAGGGGTGGGCTCGATGGCTACACCTTC.